A selection of T cell receptor beta chains follows, all from one sample in a study of T cells after yellow fever vaccination. TCRdb itself ran the 5' RACE reads through MiXCR, one entry per CDR3 protein. This table has hundreds of thousands of distinct CDR3 sequences, around 16% appearing once. Material: PBMCs, obtained 5 to 6 days after the first yellow fever vaccination. The receptors derive from a man aged 18 to 30 who received the YFV17D yellow fever vaccine. CDR3s include the opening cysteine and the closing phenylalanine or tryptophan. Each record gives: V gene, J gene, D gene, clone size, CDR3 DNA, CDR3 protein. D genes are given only for firm matches. Rows may omit the clone size; those that give it use once, few, many or a size class.

V gene: TRBV5-1
J gene: TRBJ2-1
D gene: NA
clone size: many
CDR3 DNA: TGCGCCAGCAGCTTGGCCGTGGGGGCAAGAGAGCAGTTCTTC
CDR3 protein: CASSLAVGAREQFF

V gene: TRBV4-3
J gene: TRBJ2-7
D gene: NA
clone size: few
CDR3 DNA: TGCGCCAGCAGCCAAGCTGAGTGGGCCTACGAGCAGTACTTC
CDR3 protein: CASSQAEWAYEQYF

V gene: TRBV4-1
J gene: TRBJ1-2
D gene: TRBD1
clone size: NA
CDR3 DNA: TGCGCCAGCAGCCCGTCCCGGGACAGGAATATAGGCTACACCTTC
CDR3 protein: CASSPSRDRNIGYTF

V gene: TRBV12-3/TRBV12-4
J gene: TRBJ2-3
D gene: NA
clone size: few
CDR3 DNA: TGTGCCAGCAACGGGGGAACAGATACGCAGTATTTT
CDR3 protein: CASNGGTDTQYF

V gene: TRBV9
J gene: TRBJ1-5
D gene: NA
clone size: few
CDR3 DNA: TGTGCCAGCAGCGTGGGACCCGGTCAGCCCCAGCATTTT
CDR3 protein: CASSVGPGQPQHF

V gene: TRBV11-2
J gene: TRBJ2-2
D gene: NA
clone size: NA
CDR3 DNA: TGTGCCAGCAGCTTACGTGGGATACTAGAGCAGTACACCGGGGAGCTGTTTTTT
CDR3 protein: CASSLRGILEQYTGELFF

V gene: TRBV4-3
J gene: TRBJ2-7
D gene: NA
clone size: NA
CDR3 DNA: TGCGCCAGCAGCCAAGCAGGGGAAGGATACGAGCAGTACTTC
CDR3 protein: CASSQAGEGYEQYF

V gene: TRBV7-9
J gene: TRBJ2-1
D gene: TRBD2
clone size: NA
CDR3 DNA: TGTGCCAGCAGCCCCGGGACTAGGTACAATGAGCAGTTCTTC
CDR3 protein: CASSPGTRYNEQFF

V gene: TRBV4-1
J gene: TRBJ2-7
D gene: TRBD1
clone size: NA
CDR3 DNA: TGCGCCAGCAGCCAAGCAGGGGGCATCTCCTACGAGCAGTACTTC
CDR3 protein: CASSQAGGISYEQYF

V gene: TRBV7-8
J gene: TRBJ2-1
D gene: TRBD2
clone size: NA
CDR3 DNA: TGTGCCAGCAGCTTAGCGCTTCTAGCGGGGCCAACCTCCTACAATGAGCAGTTCTTC
CDR3 protein: CASSLALLAGPTSYNEQFF

V gene: TRBV12-3/TRBV12-4
J gene: TRBJ2-1
D gene: NA
clone size: few
CDR3 DNA: TGTGCCAGCATTTATGAAAGATCCTACAATGAGCAGTTCTTC
CDR3 protein: CASIYERSYNEQFF

V gene: TRBV29-1
J gene: TRBJ2-1
D gene: TRBD2
clone size: few
CDR3 DNA: TGCAGCGTTGTCCGGGGGGGGGCCTCCTACAATGAGCAGTTCTTC
CDR3 protein: CSVVRGGASYNEQFF

V gene: TRBV7-8
J gene: TRBJ2-3
D gene: NA
clone size: once
CDR3 DNA: TGTGCCAGCAGCTGGGGGGGCCTCCCAGATACGCAGTATTTT
CDR3 protein: CASSWGGLPDTQYF

V gene: TRBV18
J gene: TRBJ1-1
D gene: NA
clone size: NA
CDR3 DNA: TGTGCCTCGCTCCGGGGGTGGGATGAAGCTTTCTTT
CDR3 protein: CASLRGWDEAFF

V gene: TRBV7-2
J gene: TRBJ1-1
D gene: NA
clone size: few
CDR3 DNA: TGTGCCAGCAGCTTTATGGAACGGATGAACACTGAAGCTTTCTTT
CDR3 protein: CASSFMERMNTEAFF

V gene: TRBV4-1
J gene: TRBJ1-3
D gene: NA
clone size: NA
CDR3 DNA: TGCGCCAGCAGCCGCCTCCGTGAGACTGGAAACACCATATATTTT
CDR3 protein: CASSRLRETGNTIYF

V gene: TRBV11-2
J gene: TRBJ2-5
D gene: NA
clone size: NA
CDR3 DNA: TGTGCCAGCAGCCAGACCTCGGGGCTTGGTCCAGCTAGGGAGACCCAGTACTTC
CDR3 protein: CASSQTSGLGPARETQYF

V gene: TRBV30
J gene: TRBJ1-1
D gene: TRBD1
clone size: few
CDR3 DNA: TGTGCCTGGAGTGTACAGGGGCCTCTCAGGTTCGTCACTGAAGCTTTCTTT
CDR3 protein: CAWSVQGPLRFVTEAFF

V gene: TRBV6-1
J gene: TRBJ1-5
D gene: NA
clone size: few
CDR3 DNA: TGTGCCAGCAGTGAAAGGGTAGATCAGCCCCAGCATTTT
CDR3 protein: CASSERVDQPQHF

V gene: TRBV5-1
J gene: TRBJ2-1
D gene: NA
clone size: NA
CDR3 DNA: TGCGCCAGCTCGGTGGGGAACCGGGATGAGCAGTTCTTC
CDR3 protein: CASSVGNRDEQFF

V gene: TRBV6-4
J gene: TRBJ1-5
D gene: NA
clone size: few
CDR3 DNA: TGTGCCAGCAGTGACTCGTCGGGGCAGCCCCAGCATTTT
CDR3 protein: CASSDSSGQPQHF

V gene: TRBV7-2
J gene: TRBJ1-5
D gene: TRBD1
clone size: few
CDR3 DNA: TGTGCCAGCAGCGCCGGACAGGGCTATAGCAATCAGCCCCAGCATTTT
CDR3 protein: CASSAGQGYSNQPQHF

V gene: TRBV7-8
J gene: TRBJ2-1
D gene: NA
clone size: NA
CDR3 DNA: TGTGCCAGCAGCTTGCGGGCGCCGGCCTACAATGAGCAGTTCTTC
CDR3 protein: CASSLRAPAYNEQFF

V gene: TRBV10-3
J gene: TRBJ1-1
D gene: NA
clone size: NA
CDR3 DNA: TGTGCCATCAATGGACGAAGGAACACTGAAGCTTTCTTT
CDR3 protein: CAINGRRNTEAFF

V gene: TRBV2
J gene: TRBJ1-2
D gene: TRBD1
clone size: few
CDR3 DNA: TGTGCTGCCCGGGACAGGGGGCTGTATGGCTACACCTTC
CDR3 protein: CAARDRGLYGYTF

V gene: TRBV2
J gene: TRBJ2-5
D gene: NA
clone size: NA
CDR3 DNA: TGTGCCAGCAGCGGCGAGGGACCCCAAGAGACCCAGTACTTC
CDR3 protein: CASSGEGPQETQYF

V gene: TRBV7-9
J gene: TRBJ1-1
D gene: NA
clone size: NA
CDR3 DNA: TGTGCCAGCAGCCTGGGGGGGAGCAGGGTGAACACTGAAGCTTTCTTT
CDR3 protein: CASSLGGSRVNTEAFF

V gene: TRBV10-3
J gene: TRBJ1-1
D gene: NA
clone size: NA
CDR3 DNA: TGTGCCATCAGAGGTGCCCCGGGCAGGCAGCGGAACACTGAAGCTTTCTTT
CDR3 protein: CAIRGAPGRQRNTEAFF

V gene: TRBV4-1
J gene: TRBJ2-1
D gene: NA
clone size: NA
CDR3 DNA: TGCGCCAGCAGCCAAGTTTCGCGTCATGAGCAGTTCTTC
CDR3 protein: CASSQVSRHEQFF

V gene: TRBV9
J gene: TRBJ1-5
D gene: NA
clone size: few
CDR3 DNA: TGTGCCAGCAGCGTAGGTCCATATAGCAATCAGCCCCAGCATTTT
CDR3 protein: CASSVGPYSNQPQHF

V gene: TRBV29-1
J gene: TRBJ2-3
D gene: NA
clone size: NA
CDR3 DNA: TGCAGCGTTGAGGGTGGTAGGGGCACAGATACGCAGTATTTT
CDR3 protein: CSVEGGRGTDTQYF

V gene: TRBV18
J gene: TRBJ1-5
D gene: TRBD1
clone size: NA
CDR3 DNA: TGTGCCAGCTCACTTGGACAGGGGCCCCAGCATTTT
CDR3 protein: CASSLGQGPQHF

V gene: TRBV25-1
J gene: TRBJ2-1
D gene: TRBD2
clone size: few
CDR3 DNA: TGTGCCAGCAGCCTAGCGGGGGAAGGGGAGCAGTTCTTC
CDR3 protein: CASSLAGEGEQFF

V gene: TRBV7-2
J gene: TRBJ2-7
D gene: NA
clone size: NA
CDR3 DNA: TGTGCCAGCAGTCGTGACATTAGCTCCTACGAGCAGTACTTC
CDR3 protein: CASSRDISSYEQYF

V gene: TRBV11-1
J gene: TRBJ2-7
D gene: NA
clone size: NA
CDR3 DNA: TGTGCCAGCAGCCTCAGGAGCGACTACGAGCAGTACTTC
CDR3 protein: CASSLRSDYEQYF

V gene: TRBV4-1
J gene: TRBJ2-3
D gene: NA
clone size: NA
CDR3 DNA: TGCGCCAGCAGCCAAGTGCAGGGGACCACAGATACGCAGTATTTT
CDR3 protein: CASSQVQGTTDTQYF

V gene: TRBV6-2/TRBV6-3
J gene: TRBJ2-1
D gene: TRBD2
clone size: few
CDR3 DNA: TGTGCCAGCAGTTACAGGGGAGGGTACAATGAGCAGTTCTTC
CDR3 protein: CASSYRGGYNEQFF

V gene: TRBV7-2
J gene: TRBJ1-4
D gene: TRBD1
clone size: NA
CDR3 DNA: TGTGCCAGCAGCTTGTGGACAGGGAGTAATGAAAAACTGTTTTTT
CDR3 protein: CASSLWTGSNEKLFF

V gene: TRBV5-1
J gene: TRBJ1-4
D gene: NA
clone size: many
CDR3 DNA: TGCGCCAGCAGCTTGGTGGCAAATGAAAAACTGTTTTTT
CDR3 protein: CASSLVANEKLFF

V gene: TRBV25-1
J gene: TRBJ1-2
D gene: NA
clone size: many
CDR3 DNA: TGTGCCAGCAGCTTAGGGGGGTCCCTCGTCATGGGCTACACCTTC
CDR3 protein: CASSLGGSLVMGYTF

V gene: TRBV6-2/TRBV6-3
J gene: TRBJ2-7
D gene: NA
clone size: few
CDR3 DNA: TGTGCCACCAGTTTCGGGGCCCTAGCCTACGAGCAGTACTTC
CDR3 protein: CATSFGALAYEQYF

V gene: TRBV29-1
J gene: TRBJ1-3
D gene: NA
clone size: few
CDR3 DNA: TGCAGCGCCGACCCCCAGGGCTCTGGAAACACCATATATTTT
CDR3 protein: CSADPQGSGNTIYF

V gene: TRBV6-1
J gene: TRBJ2-7
D gene: NA
clone size: few
CDR3 DNA: TGTGCCAGCACCGACCCGGCGCTCTACGAGCAGTACTTC
CDR3 protein: CASTDPALYEQYF